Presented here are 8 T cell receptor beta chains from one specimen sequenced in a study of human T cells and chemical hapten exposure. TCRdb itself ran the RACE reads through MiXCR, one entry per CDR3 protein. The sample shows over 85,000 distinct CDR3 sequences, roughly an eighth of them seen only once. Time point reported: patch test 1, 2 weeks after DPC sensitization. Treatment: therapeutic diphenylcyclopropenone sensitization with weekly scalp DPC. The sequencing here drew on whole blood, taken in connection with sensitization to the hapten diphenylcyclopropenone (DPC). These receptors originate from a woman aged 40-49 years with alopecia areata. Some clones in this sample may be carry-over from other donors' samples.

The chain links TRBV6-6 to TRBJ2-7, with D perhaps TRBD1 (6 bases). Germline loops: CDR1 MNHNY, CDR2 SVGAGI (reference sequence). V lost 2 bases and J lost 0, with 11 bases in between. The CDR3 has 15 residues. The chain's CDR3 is CASSYGTPSSYEQYF. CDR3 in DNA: TGTGCCAGCAGTTACGGGACACCTTCCTCCTACGAGCAGTACTTC.

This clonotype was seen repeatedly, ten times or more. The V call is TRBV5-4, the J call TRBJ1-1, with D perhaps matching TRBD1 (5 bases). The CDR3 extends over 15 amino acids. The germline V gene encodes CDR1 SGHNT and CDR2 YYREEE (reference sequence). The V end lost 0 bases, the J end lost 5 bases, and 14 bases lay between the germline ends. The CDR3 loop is CASSLESPGPTEAFF. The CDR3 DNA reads TGTGCCAGCAGCTTGGAATCCCCAGGGCCGACTGAAGCTTTCTTT.

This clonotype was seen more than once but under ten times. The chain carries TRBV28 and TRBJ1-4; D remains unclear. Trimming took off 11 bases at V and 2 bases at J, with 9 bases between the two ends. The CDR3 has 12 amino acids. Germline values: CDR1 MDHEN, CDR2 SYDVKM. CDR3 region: CAGGRTNEKLFF. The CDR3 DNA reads TGTGCCGGAGGGAGGACTAATGAAAAACTGTTTTTT.

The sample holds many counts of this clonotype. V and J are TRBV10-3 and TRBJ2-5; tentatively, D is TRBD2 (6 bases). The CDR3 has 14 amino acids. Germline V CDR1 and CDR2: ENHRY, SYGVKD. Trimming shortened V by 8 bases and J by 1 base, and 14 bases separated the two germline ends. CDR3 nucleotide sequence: TGTGCCATCGGATCTCGCGGGACCCAAGAGACCCAGTACTTC. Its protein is CAIGSRGTQETQYF.

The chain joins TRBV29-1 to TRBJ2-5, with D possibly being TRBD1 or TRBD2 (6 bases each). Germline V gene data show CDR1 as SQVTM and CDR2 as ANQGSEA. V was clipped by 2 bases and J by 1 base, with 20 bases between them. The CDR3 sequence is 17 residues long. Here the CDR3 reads CSVERESEGGSQETQYF. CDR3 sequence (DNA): TGCAGCGTTGAAAGGGAATCGGAGGGGGGATCCCAAGAGACCCAGTACTTC.

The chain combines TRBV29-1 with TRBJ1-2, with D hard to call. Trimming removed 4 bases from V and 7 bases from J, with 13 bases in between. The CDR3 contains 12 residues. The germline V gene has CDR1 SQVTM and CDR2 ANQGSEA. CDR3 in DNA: TGCAGCGTTGCGACGGGTTTAGGTGGCTACACCTTC. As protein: CSVATGLGGYTF.

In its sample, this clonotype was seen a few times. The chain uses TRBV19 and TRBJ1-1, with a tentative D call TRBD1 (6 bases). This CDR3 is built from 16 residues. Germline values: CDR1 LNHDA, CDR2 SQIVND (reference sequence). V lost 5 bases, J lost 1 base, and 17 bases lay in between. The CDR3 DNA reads TGTGCCAGTAGTTCCCCAGGAGGGGGGACGAACACTGAAGCTTTCTTT. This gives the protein CASSSPGGGTNTEAFF.

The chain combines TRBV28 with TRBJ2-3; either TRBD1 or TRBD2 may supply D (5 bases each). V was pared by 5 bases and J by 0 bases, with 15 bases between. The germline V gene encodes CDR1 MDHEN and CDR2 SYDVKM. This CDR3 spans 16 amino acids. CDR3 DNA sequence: TGTGCCAGCAGTATTCCGGGACGGGTGAGCACAGATACGCAGTATTTT. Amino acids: CASSIPGRVSTDTQYF.